These 23 T cell receptor beta chains came from one sample sequenced in a study of T-cell reconstitution after alpha-beta-depleted transplantation in children (dated by TCRdb to the mid-2010s). Library preparation was by PCR. Sequencing took place on an Illumina HiSeq 2500. TCR libraries were prepared with molecular barcoding, using unique molecular identifiers to normalize TCRbeta repertoire quantification. The public reads were reprocessed in TCRdb via fastp at Q25 and MiXCR, keeping in-frame beta chains. When rows share a CDR3 protein, they turn into one entry using the most common DNA and genes. For this sample the table gives approximately 490,000 distinct CDR3 sequences, of which under 12% were detected only once. The top ten hold approximately 2% of the sample. According to the study, the label for this sample's treatment or condition signals: allogeneic hematopoietic cell transplantation with graft depleted of TCRalphabeta T cells and CD19 B cells.

Sequences were derived from PBMCs, sampled before TCRalphabeta/CD19-depleted stem cell transplant. The receptors stem from a child aged 2-15 years with inherited bone marrow failure, due to receive a stem cell transplant.

The gene calls are TRBV7-6 and TRBJ1-2; 12 bases are a match to TRBD1. The CDR3 has 16 residues. The germline gives CDR1 SGHVS, CDR2 FNYEAQ. Unmatched junction bases numbered 7, after V lost 5 bases and J lost 3 bases. The CDR3, as DNA: TGTGCCAGCAGCCCAGGGACAGGGGGCGCCCACTATGGCTACACCTTC. This encodes CASSPGTGGAHYGYTF.

This clonotype was seen ten or more times. The rearrangement links TRBV28 to TRBJ2-1; 10 bases agree with TRBD2. V gave up 2 bases and J gave up 6 bases; unmatched junction bases: 13. The germline V gene has CDR1 MDHEN and CDR2 SYDVKM. The CDR3 is made up of 18 amino acids. The CDR3: CASSLGLAGAFRGNEQFF. The CDR3, as DNA: TGTGCCAGCAGTTTAGGGCTAGCGGGAGCTTTTAGGGGCAATGAGCAGTTCTTC.

This clonotype was recorded at least ten times. The chain carries TRBV4-3 and TRBJ2-1; D possibly corresponds to TRBD2 (5 bases). This CDR3 comprises 16 residues. Germline CDR1 LGHNA, CDR2 YSLEER. V shed 0 bases and J shed 5 bases, with 14 bases lying between them. The CDR3 DNA is TGCGCCAGCAGCCAAGATTCCCTAGCTCCCGACAATGAGCAGTTCTTC. Translated: CASSQDSLAPDNEQFF.

In its sample, this clonotype was seen many times. The chain uses TRBV2 and TRBJ2-2, with D maybe TRBD1 (5 bases). Germline lookup yields CDR1 SNHLY and CDR2 FYNNEI. V was trimmed by 3 bases and J by 1 base, leaving 15 bases between them. CDR3 length equals 17 residues. The CDR3 DNA sequence: TGTGCCAGCAGTGAGTTTCTAGGGGCAAAGAACACCGGGGAGCTGTTTTTT. This gives the protein CASSEFLGAKNTGELFF.

This clonotype was observed at least ten times. The J gene is TRBJ2-7, the V gene TRBV20-1; no firm D call. V lost 6 bases and J 5 bases, leaving 26 bases between the germline ends. Per germline, CDR1 DFQATT and CDR2 SNEGSKA (reference sequence). The CDR3 has 16 residues. The CDR3 DNA reads as TGCAGTGCGCTAGACCGACTGTTGGCGAGGTCCCACGAGCAGTACTTC. This gives the protein CSALDRLLARSHEQYF.

This clonotype was observed at least ten times. The rearrangement links TRBV3-1 to TRBJ2-5; no firm D call. Germline V lookup: CDR1 LGHDT, CDR2 YNNKEL (reference sequence). The V gene lost 4 bases and the J gene lost 9 bases, with 9 bases spanning the gap. CDR3 size: 11 residues. The CDR3 nucleotides are TGTGCCAGCAGCCTCCGGCGCGCCCAGTACTTC. Translated: CASSLRRAQYF.

To note about this clonotype: This may stem from a read error, because a much larger clone lies one nucleotide away. The chain has TRBV20-1 and TRBJ2-1, with D hard to call. The CDR3 totals 14 residues. Germline loops: CDR1 DFQATT, CDR2 SNEGSKA (reference sequence). This chain's CDR3 is CSARFSIPYNDQFF. Here the CDR3 DNA reads TGCAGTGCTAGATTTAGCATCCCCTACAATGACCAGTTCTTC.

A few counts support this clonotype. V and J are TRBV6-6 and TRBJ2-7, with D perhaps matching TRBD1 or TRBD2 (5 bases each). The germline CDR1 and CDR2 sequences are MNHNY and SVGAGI (reference sequence). The germline V and J ends were trimmed by 6 bases and 9 bases, with 12 bases remaining between them. The CDR3 is 11 amino acids. The CDR3: CASRTDSGQYF. As DNA, the CDR3 is TGTGCCAGCAGAACTGACAGCGGGCAGTACTTC.

This clonotype was counted many times. The V call is TRBV29-1, the J call TRBJ2-2, with 10 nucleotides matching TRBD2. The trim removed 3 bases at V and 8 bases at J, leaving 15 bases unmatched. The CDR3 consists of 17 residues. The V gene's germline CDR1 is SQVTM and CDR2 ANQGSEA. CDR3 protein: CSVEESGRASLSGELFF. The CDR3 DNA sequence: TGCAGCGTTGAGGAGAGCGGGAGGGCCTCCCTATCGGGGGAGCTGTTTTTT.

At least ten counts were recorded for this clonotype. J is TRBJ2-7 and V is TRBV12-3 or TRBV12-4; unclear D gene. Trimming took 5 bases from V and 6 from J, leaving 11 bases between them. The CDR3 is 12 amino acids. The DNA of the CDR3 is TGTGCCAGCAGTCCCCTGGGTGGCGAGCAGTACTTC. It codes for CASSPLGGEQYF.

This sequence joins TRBV6-2 or TRBV6-3 and TRBJ2-2, with 11 bases matching TRBD2. The CDR3 loop spans 17 amino acids. Trimming took 7 bases from V and 2 from J; bases not matched to a gene: 9. CDR1 is MNHEY, CDR2 SVGEGT, per germline. CDR3 bases: TGTGCCAGCATCGCGTCTAGCGGGGGGCTAAACACCGGGGAGCTGTTTTTT. Amino acids: CASIASSGGLNTGELFF.

This clonotype was picked up many times. The rearrangement uses TRBV5-1 and TRBJ2-1; TRBD2 matches 11 bases. Germline CDR1 and CDR2: SGHRS and YFSETQ. V was clipped by 0 bases and J by 8 bases; unmatched bases: 4. The CDR3 runs 15 residues. The CDR3 sequence: CASSLVTSGRYEQFF. CDR3 sequence (DNA): TGCGCCAGCAGCTTGGTTACTAGCGGGAGATATGAGCAGTTCTTC.

For this clonotype: This may come from a read error, since a much larger clone is one base off. J is TRBJ2-7 and V is TRBV27, with 9 bases that match TRBD2. Germline V gene data show CDR1 as MNHEY and CDR2 as SMNVEV (reference sequence). Trimming took 7 bases from V and 2 from J; bases not matched to a gene: 6. The CDR3 extends over 14 amino acids. The CDR3: CASIFSGSAYEQYF. In DNA form, the CDR3 reads TGTGCCAGCATCTTTAGCGGGAGTGCCTACGAGCAGTACTTC.

Ten or more counts support this clonotype. V gene TRBV15 combines with J gene TRBJ2-7; D remains ambiguous. Trimming took off 0 bases at V and 4 bases at J, with 13 bases between the two ends. CDR1 is LNHNV, CDR2 YYDKDF, per germline (reference sequence). The CDR3 has 15 residues. CDR3 residues: CATSRESGLSYEQYF. CDR3 coding DNA: TGTGCCACCAGCAGAGAATCGGGCTTATCGTACGAGCAGTACTTC.

This clonotype has at least ten counts. This chain connects TRBV29-1 to TRBJ1-4, with D uncertain. V dropped 6 bases and J dropped 0 bases, with 8 bases sitting between them. CDR1 and CDR2 from the germline V gene are SQVTM and ANQGSEA. The length of the CDR3 is 13 residues. CDR3 residues: CSVRSATNEKLFF. Written as DNA, the CDR3 is TGCAGCGTGCGGTCTGCAACTAATGAAAAACTGTTTTTT.

In its sample, this clonotype was seen many times. V and J are TRBV5-6 and TRBJ2-7; 10 bases map to TRBD2. The junction had 4 bases not matched to a gene; V was cut back by 4 bases and J by 3 bases. The CDR3 is made up of 14 amino acids. Germline V gene data show CDR1 as SGHDT and CDR2 as YYEEEE. CDR3 nucleotide sequence: TGTGCCAGCAGCCCGGGACTAGCGATCTACGAGCAGTACTTC. Translated: CASSPGLAIYEQYF. The full variable domain, in which reference TRBV5-6 and TRBJ2-7 provide the parts outside the CDR3, is DAGVTQSPTHLIKTRGQQVTLRCSPKSGHDTVSWYQQALGQGPQFIFQYYEEEERQRGNFPDRFSGHQFPNYSSELNVNALLLGDSALYLCASSPGLAIYEQYFGPGTRLTVT.

This clonotype was seen more than once but under ten times. The chain employs TRBV4-3 and TRBJ2-7, with 7 bases fitting TRBD2. The CDR3 totals 15 residues. Germline V gives CDR1 LGHNA, CDR2 YSLEER. J lost 1 base, V lost 1 base, and 4 bases had no gene match. The CDR3 nucleotides read TGCGCCAGCAGCCAAGTTAGCGGGCATTCCTACGAGCAGTACTTC. Translated, it gives CASSQVSGHSYEQYF.

This clonotype was recorded a few times. The chain joins TRBV15 to TRBJ2-3, with TRBD2 identical over 7 bases. Trimming took 5 bases from V and 0 from J; bases not matched to a gene: 11. The germline gives CDR1 LNHNV, CDR2 YYDKDF (reference sequence). This CDR3 region has 17 residues. The CDR3 nucleotides read TGTGCCACCAGCCCCCGCATGGGACTAACTAGCACAGATACGCAGTATTTT. Translated: CATSPRMGLTSTDTQYF.

V gene TRBV19 combines with J gene TRBJ1-5; TRBD1 might be the D (6 bases). The CDR3 is 14 amino acids. The germline V gene has CDR1 LNHDA and CDR2 SQIVND (reference sequence). Trimming stripped 0 bases from V and 6 bases from J, with 9 bases between. CDR3: CASSIDTGIQPQHF. As DNA, the CDR3 is TGTGCCAGTAGTATAGATACAGGGATTCAGCCCCAGCATTTT.

The V and J genes are TRBV12-3 or TRBV12-4 and TRBJ2-2; tentatively, D is TRBD1 (6 bases). Deletions cut 5 bases from V and 1 base from J, with 14 bases between. CDR3 size: 16 residues. The CDR3: CASSPRTVMNTGELFF. The CDR3 region has the DNA TGTGCCAGCAGTCCAAGGACAGTCATGAACACCGGGGAGCTGTTTTTT.

This clonotype occurred many times. The V call is TRBV28, the J call TRBJ1-1; possible D gene TRBD1, 5 bases. The CDR3 extends over 15 amino acids. The germline V and J ends were trimmed by 5 bases and 6 bases, with 19 bases remaining between them. Germline-derived CDR1 and CDR2 are MDHEN and SYDVKM. The CDR3 bases are TGTGCCAGCAGTCCCTATGGGGGGATTGAGGCTGAAGCTTTCTTT. This sequence encodes CASSPYGGIEAEAFF. Combining the CDR3 with reference TRBV28 and TRBJ1-1 gives the whole variable domain DVKVTQSSRYLVKRTGEKVFLECVQDMDHENMFWYRQDPGLGLRLIYFSYDVKMKEKGDIPEGYSVSREKKERFSLILESASTNQTSMYLCASSPYGGIEAEAFFGQGTRLTVV.

The table lists this clonotype with many counts. The J gene is TRBJ2-6, the V gene TRBV12-3 or TRBV12-4; no reliable D call. The length of the CDR3 is 14 residues. V was trimmed by 5 bases and J by 1 base, leaving 6 bases between them. CDR3 nucleotide sequence: TGTGCCAGCAGTCCTTTATCTGGGGCCAACGTCCTGACTTTC. It specifies CASSPLSGANVLTF.

This clonotype was picked up many times. The chain joins TRBV7-8 to TRBJ2-7; 7 bases line up with TRBD2. The CDR3 is 15 residues long. Germline V gene data show CDR1 as SGHVS and CDR2 as FQNEAQ. V was pared by 1 base and J by 6 bases, with 9 bases of the junction left unmatched. DNA of the CDR3: TGTGCCAGCAGCTTAGTTGCGGGAGTTAACTCCGAGCAGTACTTC. Its translation is CASSLVAGVNSEQYF.